The next 26 T cell receptor beta chains were all read from a single sample in a study of CD8 T cells in ankylosing spondylitis. TCRdb re-called the 5' RACE reads through MiXCR, storing one row per CDR3 protein. This table has just under 550,000 distinct CDR3 sequences, roughly 13% appearing once. Study-level findings and limits: Typical of ankylosing spondylitis blood, it appeared, was a TCR beta motif of seven to nine highly homologous variants.

These receptors' targets are unknown. Sequencing was done on a sample of blood, either unsorted or a sorted T cell fraction (not recorded which). Receptors originate from a male donor with ankylosing spondylitis.

This clonotype was seen many times. The chain combines TRBV5-1 with TRBJ2-2; TRBD1 matches 9 bases. V shed 4 bases and J 6 bases; nucleotides not matched to a gene: 10. The CDR3 length is 16 residues. Per the germline V gene, CDR1 is SGHRS and CDR2 is YFSETQ. CDR3 nucleotide sequence: TGCGCCAGCAGCCCACAGGGGGCGGTGATAGCCGGGGAGCTGTTTTTT. Encoded protein: CASSPQGAVIAGELFF.

There are many counts of this clonotype. The chain links TRBV12-3 or TRBV12-4 to TRBJ1-5; weak D call: TRBD1 (5 bases). V lost 6 bases and J lost 5, with 11 bases in between. The CDR3 extends over 13 amino acids. In nucleotides, the CDR3 is TGTGCCAGCAGCTGGGACGCGGATCAGCCCCAGCATTTT. Amino acids: CASSWDADQPQHF.

The chain joins TRBV2 to TRBJ2-1; weak D call: TRBD2 (5 bases). The ends were cut back, 3 bases at V and 3 bases at J, with 15 bases in the middle. Germline assignment: CDR1 SNHLY and CDR2 FYNNEI. The length of the CDR3 is 16 residues. The CDR3 sequence: CASSEGSRSFYNEQFF. The CDR3 DNA follows: TGTGCCAGCAGTGAGGGGAGCCGGTCCTTCTACAATGAGCAGTTCTTC.

This clonotype was picked up a small number of times. The V and J genes are TRBV2 and TRBJ1-5; the D gene is possibly TRBD1 (6 bases). The V and J ends lost 9 bases and 4 bases respectively, with 19 bases between them. The CDR3 spans 15 residues. Germline CDR1 and CDR2: SNHLY and FYNNEI. Here the CDR3 reads CASKSRTAINQPQHF. CDR3 sequence (DNA): TGTGCCAGTAAAAGTAGGACAGCGATTAATCAGCCCCAGCATTTT.

The genes are TRBV5-6 and TRBJ2-1, with a weak D call TRBD2 (5 bases). Germline lookup yields CDR1 SGHDT and CDR2 YYEEEE. CDR3 length equals 17 residues. The V end was cut by 3 bases, the J end by 0 bases, with 16 bases between. The CDR3 DNA follows: TGTGCCAGCAGCTGGAGGCAGACCCTTAGCTCCTACAATGAGCAGTTCTTC. Protein sequence: CASSWRQTLSSYNEQFF.

A few counts support this clonotype. The chain carries TRBV6-1 and TRBJ2-3; 8 bases agree with TRBD2. Looked up from germline, CDR1 is MNHNS and CDR2 is SASEGT. Germline trimming cut 6 bases from V and 5 bases from J; bases unmatched to any gene: 7. This CDR3 is built from 14 residues. The CDR3 reads CASRREESRDTQYF. CDR3 DNA: TGTGCCAGCAGGCGGGAGGAAAGTAGAGATACGCAGTATTTT.

This clonotype was found many times. The CDR3 sequence: CASSQDTSYEQYV. DNA of the CDR3: TGTGCCAGCAGCCAAGACACATCCTACGAGCAGTACGTC. V gene TRBV4-2 combines with J gene TRBJ2-7; D call uncertain. V lost 0 bases and J 1 base, leaving 4 bases between the germline ends. The CDR3 is made up of 13 amino acids. Germline loops: CDR1 LGHNA, CDR2 YNFKEQ.

This chain uses TRBV5-5 with TRBJ2-3, with TRBD2 matching 8 bases. With V trimmed by 2 bases and J by 6 bases, 11 bases remained unmatched. Germline-derived CDR1 and CDR2 are SGHKS and YYEKEE (reference sequence). The CDR3 consists of 16 residues. CDR3 in DNA: TGTGCCAGCAGCTTAAAAGCGGGAGCTTTATCGGATACGCAGTATTTT. This codes for CASSLKAGALSDTQYF.

The rearrangement joins TRBV10-3 to TRBJ2-3; TRBD2 aligns across 9 bases. V trimming: 8 bases; J trimming: 3 bases; junction bases outside the gene matches: 9. The CDR3 runs 15 residues. Germline lookup yields CDR1 ENHRY and CDR2 SYGVKD. The CDR3, as DNA: TGTGCCATCGCGGGTAGCGGGAGCTCAACAGATACGCAGTATTTT. It encodes CAIAGSGSSTDTQYF.

This clonotype has more than one count but fewer than ten. The chain couples TRBV12-3 or TRBV12-4 to TRBJ2-7; D gene unclear. The CDR3 loop spans 13 amino acids. Trimming cost V 0 bases and J 3 bases, with 6 bases left between them. CDR3: CASSLAVSYEQYV. As DNA, the CDR3 is TGTGCCAGCAGTTTAGCGGTTAGCTACGAGCAGTACGTC.

In this sample, this clonotype turned up a few times. The V gene is TRBV6-1, the J gene TRBJ1-2; a weak D match, TRBD1 (5 bases). Germline V CDR1 and CDR2: MNHNS, SASEGT. CDR3 length equals 15 residues. V was trimmed by 1 base and J by 8 bases, leaving 17 bases between them. CDR3 protein: CASSEDWDGLRGYTF. The CDR3 DNA reads TGTGCCAGCAGTGAAGATTGGGACGGCCTTAGGGGCTACACCTTC.

There are a few counts of this clonotype. The rearrangement uses TRBV11-2 and TRBJ2-5, with 8 bases that match TRBD1. Trimming cost V 5 bases and J 4 bases; bases outside gene matches: 9. Germline V gives CDR1 SGHAT, CDR2 FQNNGV. The CDR3 loop spans 15 amino acids. The CDR3 nucleotides are TGTGCCAGCAGCACATTGGACAGGGTCCGAGAGACCCAGTACTTC. Its translation: CASSTLDRVRETQYF.

The rearrangement links TRBV7-9 to TRBJ2-3; D unresolved. Trimming left V 8 bases short and J 2 bases short, with 14 bases between. Germline CDR1 and CDR2: SEHNR and FQNEAQ (reference sequence). The length of the CDR3 is 14 residues. The CDR3, as DNA: TGTGCCAGCTTCCGAACGGCTTTCACAGATACGCAGTATTTT. Its translation: CASFRTAFTDTQYF.

V is TRBV6-5 and J is TRBJ1-5; D is possibly TRBD1 (6 bases). Trimming removed 0 bases from V and 5 bases from J, with 8 bases in between. Germline values: CDR1 MNHEY, CDR2 SVGAGI. The CDR3 is made up of 14 amino acids. The CDR3 sequence is CASSYSGGDQPQHF. In DNA form, the CDR3 reads TGTGCCAGCAGTTACTCAGGGGGGGATCAGCCCCAGCATTTT.

In nucleotides, the CDR3 is TGTGCCAGCAGTCCCCGACAGGGGGCCAGCTCTGGAAACACCATATATTTT. This codes for CASSPRQGASSGNTIYF. The chain has TRBV12-3 or TRBV12-4 and TRBJ1-3; 10 nucleotides agree with TRBD1. The CDR3 has 17 residues. J lost 0 bases, V lost 5 bases, and 7 bases had no gene match.

The chain employs TRBV7-2 and TRBJ2-1, with TRBD2 as a possible D gene (6 bases). With 1 base removed from V and 2 bases from J, the gap between germline ends came to 12 bases. The CDR3 runs to 16 residues. CDR1 SGHTA and CDR2 FQGNSA come from the germline V gene. Written as DNA, the CDR3 is TGTGCCAGCAGCTTAGTCGGTAGCGGTACCTACAATGAGCAGTTCTTC. This translates into CASSLVGSGTYNEQFF.

V usage is TRBV20-1 and J usage is TRBJ1-4; 12 positions match TRBD1. CDR1 is DFQATT and CDR2 is SNEGSKA in the germline V gene (reference sequence). J gave up 8 bases and V 5 bases, and 6 bases lay outside the gene matches. The CDR3 runs 14 residues. CDR3: CSAPGDRGREKLFF. The DNA of the CDR3 is TGCAGTGCTCCCGGGGACAGGGGGCGGGAAAAACTGTTTTTT.

J is TRBJ2-3 and V is TRBV7-9; D gene uncertain. V lost 3 bases and J lost 2, with 6 bases in between. Germline V gene sequence: CDR1 SEHNR, CDR2 FQNEAQ (reference sequence). The CDR3 is 13 amino acids. The CDR3 region is CASSFKSTDTQYF. The CDR3 bases are TGTGCCAGCAGCTTTAAGTCCACAGATACGCAGTATTTT.

This clonotype was detected ten times or more. V usage is TRBV5-6 and J usage is TRBJ1-1, with unresolved D. This CDR3 comprises 13 residues. The germline gives CDR1 SGHDT, CDR2 YYEEEE. Trimming removed 2 bases at V and 2 bases at J, with 7 bases between. CDR3 sequence (DNA): TGTGCCAGCAGCTTCGGGTCCAACACTGAAGCTTTCTTT. Translation gives CASSFGSNTEAFF.

This clonotype has a count of ten or more. The chain employs TRBV5-4 and TRBJ2-5; D unresolved. Per the germline V gene, CDR1 is SGHNT and CDR2 is YYREEE (reference sequence). With 3 bases removed from V and 0 bases from J, the gap between germline ends came to 9 bases. This CDR3 comprises 14 residues. The CDR3 here is CASSSYPNQETQYF. The CDR3 DNA reads as TGTGCCAGCAGCTCCTACCCGAACCAAGAGACCCAGTACTTC. The full variable domain, with the rest looked up from reference TRBV5-4 and TRBJ2-5, is ETGVTQSPTHLIKTRGQQVTLRCSSQSGHNTVSWYQQALGQGPQFIFQYYREEENGRGNFPPRFSGLQFPNYSSELNVNALELDDSALYLCASSSYPNQETQYFGPGTRLLVL.

This clonotype occurred many times. The chain combines TRBV5-1 with TRBJ2-2; perhaps TRBD1 as D (6 bases). The length of the CDR3 is 16 residues. V was trimmed by 0 bases and J by 0 bases, leaving 9 bases between them. The germline CDR1 and CDR2 sequences are SGHRS and YFSETQ. The CDR3 sequence is CASSLAGTPNTGELFF. Written as DNA, the CDR3 is TGCGCCAGCAGCTTGGCGGGGACACCGAACACCGGGGAGCTGTTTTTT.

In its sample, this clonotype was seen a few times. The rearrangement joins TRBV5-6 to TRBJ2-1, with 9 bases identical to TRBD2. The junction had 5 bases not matched to a gene; V was cut back by 2 bases and J by 8 bases. This CDR3 comprises 14 residues. Germline V gene lookup returns CDR1 SGHDT and CDR2 YYEEEE. The CDR3, as DNA: TGTGCCAGCAGCTTTAGCGGGAGCACAGATGAGCAGTTCTTC. Translating it yields CASSFSGSTDEQFF.

This clonotype was observed a few times. The V and J genes are TRBV4-2 and TRBJ2-7; D unclear. From germline, CDR1 is LGHNA and CDR2 YNFKEQ. V was cut by 1 base and J by 3 bases, with 10 bases left in between. CDR3 size: 14 residues. DNA of the CDR3: TGTGCCAGCAGCCAAGCCCTAGGCTTCTACGAGCAGTACTTC. Amino acid sequence: CASSQALGFYEQYF.

DNA for the CDR3: TGCGCCAGCAGCCCTGACTCCTGGGAGACCCAGTACTTC. It translates to CASSPDSWETQYF. The V call is TRBV5-1, the J call TRBJ2-5; D not certain. Germline assignment: CDR1 SGHRS and CDR2 YFSETQ. This CDR3 region has 13 residues. V was trimmed by 4 bases and J by 5 bases, leaving 12 bases between them.

The chain links TRBV20-1 to TRBJ2-5; 10 nucleotides line up with TRBD2. V was clipped by 2 bases and J by 1 base; unmatched bases: 10. The CDR3 extends over 17 amino acids. Germline assignment: CDR1 DFQATT and CDR2 SNEGSKA (reference sequence). The CDR3 region has the DNA TGCAGTGCTAGACTAGCGGGAGTGCGATTGGGCCAAGAGACCCAGTACTTC. Protein sequence: CSARLAGVRLGQETQYF.

The chain combines TRBV7-2 with TRBJ2-3; 7 bases agree with TRBD2. The junction had 3 bases not matched to a gene; V was cut back by 7 bases and J by 5 bases. The CDR3 is 12 residues long. CDR1 SGHTA and CDR2 FQGNSA come from the germline V gene. In DNA form, the CDR3 reads TGTGCCAGCAATTTAGCGGGAGATACGCAGTATTTT. Encoded protein: CASNLAGDTQYF.